This passage covers 21 T cell receptor beta chains from one sample sequenced in a study of blood T cells in healthy people across ages. Using a J-beta primer mix together with a sample-barcoded 5' primer, a second PCR was run for roughly 6 to 12 cycles. TCRdb re-called the 5' RACE reads with MiXCR, one entry per CDR3 protein. This repertoire shows hundreds of thousands of distinct CDR3 sequences, roughly 41% found once; its top ten account for 25% to 30%. Sequences were obtained from blood. The source of these receptors is a man older than 75 in good health.

This clonotype has more than one count but fewer than ten. The gene calls are TRBV20-1 and TRBJ2-1, with a weak D call TRBD1 (6 bases). Trimming pared 5 bases from V and 6 bases from J, leaving 17 bases between. This CDR3 spans 14 amino acids. Germline loops: CDR1 DFQATT, CDR2 SNEGSKA (reference sequence). The CDR3 nucleotides read TGCAGTGCTGGGAGCCGGGACACCAGCAATGAGCAGTTCTTC. It codes for CSAGSRDTSNEQFF.

As for this clonotype: A junction boundary mismatches the germline segment, possibly from a read error. The chain joins TRBV3-1 to TRBJ2-5; 8 nucleotides line up with TRBD1. Germline V gene lookup returns CDR1 LGHDT and CDR2 YNNKEL (reference sequence). The CDR3 sequence is 15 residues long. In DNA, the CDR3 is TGTGCCGGCAGCTTACTTTCACAGGGGGAAGAGACCCAGTACTTC. Its translation is CAGSLLSQGEETQYF.

This chain uses TRBV7-2 with TRBJ2-2; TRBD2 matches 8 bases. Losses at the gene ends were 0 bases for V and 7 bases for J; bases not matched to a gene: 4. Per germline, CDR1 SGHTA and CDR2 FQGNSA. This CDR3 contains 15 residues. CDR3 bases: TGTGCCAGCAGCTTAGCACTAGCGGTGGGCGGGGAGCTGTTTTTT. The encoded protein is CASSLALAVGGELFF.

A single count supports this clonotype. This chain joins TRBV4-3 and TRBJ2-1; perhaps TRBD2 as D (5 bases). V was shortened by 5 bases and J by 4 bases, with 15 bases between the two germline ends. This CDR3 is 15 amino acids long. CDR1 is LGHNA, CDR2 YSLEER, per germline. CDR3 sequence reads: CASSSLVGSYNEQFF. In DNA, the CDR3 is TGCGCCAGCAGCTCCCTAGTGGGGAGTTACAATGAGCAGTTCTTC.

The sample holds many counts of this clonotype. This chain uses TRBV11-1 with TRBJ2-4; 8 bases are shared with TRBD2. Germline V gene data show CDR1 as SGHAT and CDR2 as FQDESV (reference sequence). The CDR3 loop spans 14 amino acids. Trimming at V came to 2 bases and at J to 6 bases, leaving 3 bases not matched to a gene. CDR3 DNA sequence: TGTGCCAGCAGCTTAACGGGAGGGGGAAACATTCAGTACTTC. The encoded protein is CASSLTGGGNIQYF.

The chain combines TRBV7-3 with TRBJ1-6; 9 bases are shared with TRBD1. Germline V lookup: CDR1 SGHTA, CDR2 FQGTGA. The CDR3 totals 15 residues. With V trimmed by 1 base and J by 10 bases, 5 bases remained unmatched. CDR3 loop: CASSLMGQGVSPLHF. In DNA, the CDR3 is TGTGCCAGCAGCTTAATGGGACAGGGCGTCTCACCCCTCCACTTT. The full variable domain, completed using reference TRBV7-3 and TRBJ1-6, is GAGVSQTPSNKVTEKGKYVELRCDPISGHTALYWYRQSLGQGPEFLIYFQGTGAADDSGLPNDRFFAVRPEGSVSTLKIQRTERGDSAVYLCASSLMGQGVSPLHFGNGTRLTVT.

This clonotype was found a few times. The rearrangement links TRBV20-1 to TRBJ2-7; 9 nucleotides agree with TRBD1. J was trimmed by 2 bases and V by 3 bases; bases with no gene match: 2. This CDR3 region has 13 residues. Germline assignment: CDR1 DFQATT and CDR2 SNEGSKA (reference sequence). The CDR3, as DNA: TGCAGTGCTAGTGGGACAGGGACCTACGAGCAGTACTTC. Amino acids: CSASGTGTYEQYF.

In regard to this clonotype: A much larger clone sits a single nucleotide away, making a read error possible. The CDR3 protein is CSGGPGPEQYF. CDR3 in DNA: TGCAGCGGTGGCCCCGGGCCGGAGCAGTACTTC. The chain carries TRBV29-1 and TRBJ2-5; the D is unclear. In germline, CDR1 is SQVTM, CDR2 ANQGSEA. V was trimmed by 7 bases and J by 11 bases, leaving 17 bases between them. The CDR3 covers 11 residues.

This clonotype was detected only a few times. The rearrangement links TRBV20-1 to TRBJ2-7, with TRBD1 matching 7 bases. V shed 4 bases and J 3 bases; nucleotides not matched to a gene: 6. Germline V gene sequence: CDR1 DFQATT, CDR2 SNEGSKA (reference sequence). This CDR3 comprises 13 residues. CDR3 DNA: TGCAGTGCTAACTGGGGACAGAGCTACGAGCAGTACTTC. Protein: CSANWGQSYEQYF.

The V and J genes are TRBV10-3 and TRBJ1-2; a possible D gene is TRBD1 (5 bases). The germline gives CDR1 ENHRY, CDR2 SYGVKD. This CDR3 is built from 15 residues. V lost 2 bases and J 7 bases, leaving 17 bases between the germline ends. The CDR3 spells CAISESQTEGPGYTF. The CDR3 DNA is TGTGCCATCAGTGAGAGCCAAACGGAGGGGCCTGGCTACACCTTC.

This clonotype was seen only once. CDR3 loop: CASSDNRGQETQYF. In nucleotides, the CDR3 is TGTGCCAGCAGTGATAACAGGGGTCAAGAGACCCAGTACTTC. The chain has TRBV6-2 or TRBV6-3 and TRBJ2-5; 7 bases are shared with TRBD1. The CDR3 sequence is 14 residues long. With V trimmed by 5 bases and J by 2 bases, 5 bases remained unmatched. Germline CDR1 is MNHEY and CDR2 is SVGEGT.

This clonotype was seen only a few times. This chain uses TRBV24-1 with TRBJ2-5; maybe TRBD1 (5 bases). Germline-derived CDR1 and CDR2 are KGHDR and SFDVKD. V was cut by 4 bases and J by 2 bases, with 16 bases left in between. CDR3 size: 16 residues. This CDR3 is CATSDSLGQKQETQYF. The CDR3 coding sequence is TGTGCCACCAGTGACTCTTTGGGGCAGAAACAAGAGACCCAGTACTTC.

The V and J genes are TRBV30 and TRBJ2-1; weak D call: TRBD1 (6 bases). Near its end, the DNA agrees better with TRBJ2-7, so the J call may be wrong. The CDR3 is 15 residues long. The germline V gene encodes CDR1 GTSNPN and CDR2 SVGIG (reference sequence). The CDR3 here is CAWTIGGSSYNEQYF. The DNA for the CDR3 is TGTGCCTGGACTATAGGGGGTAGCTCCTACAATGAGCAGTACTTC.

CDR3 region: CASRGGGTQYF. The CDR3 region has the DNA TGTGCCAGTAGGGGGGGCGGGACCCAGTACTTC. The V and J genes are TRBV6-5 and TRBJ2-7; a possible D gene is TRBD2 (7 bases). The DNA end is a closer match to TRBJ2-5, so the J assignment may be wrong. This CDR3 region has 11 residues. CDR1 MNHEY and CDR2 SVGAGI come from the germline V gene.

Comments on this clonotype: This sequence may be a read error, since a much larger clone differs from it by one base. The rearrangement joins TRBV7-9 to TRBJ2-4, with D maybe TRBD1 (5 bases). The germline V gene has CDR1 SEHNR and CDR2 FQNEAQ (reference sequence). This CDR3 comprises 17 residues. CDR3 coding DNA: TGTGCCGGCAGCCCATTCCAGGGAAATCTAGCCAAAAACATTCAGTACTTC. Translating it yields CAGSPFQGNLAKNIQYF.

The rearrangement uses TRBV29-1 and TRBJ2-3; perhaps TRBD1 as D (6 bases). The CDR3 runs to 12 residues. The V end lost 1 base, the J end lost 7 bases, and 9 bases lay between the germline ends. Per the germline V gene, CDR1 is SQVTM and CDR2 is ANQGSEA. CDR3 protein: CSVEAGAYTQYF. Written as DNA, the CDR3 is TGCAGCGTTGAAGCAGGGGCATATACGCAGTATTTT.

Remarks on this clonotype: A much larger clonotype is one base distant, so this may be a read error. J is TRBJ2-1 and V is TRBV29-1; TRBD2 aligns across 7 bases. The CDR3 has 15 amino acids. Trimming cost V 2 bases and J 7 bases; bases outside gene matches: 11. Germline assignment: CDR1 SQVTM and CDR2 ANQGSEA. The CDR3 loop reads CSVERTGGFVNEQFF. In DNA form, the CDR3 reads TGCAGCGTTGAAAGGACGGGAGGATTTGTAAATGAGCAGTTCTTC.

V gene TRBV6-1 combines with J gene TRBJ2-4; 13 bases align to TRBD2. CDR1 and CDR2 (germline): MNHNS, SASEGT. The CDR3 runs to 17 residues. The trim removed 3 bases at V and 2 bases at J, leaving 4 bases unmatched. CDR3 sequence reads: CASSDGTSGITKNIQYF. The CDR3 DNA reads as TGTGCCAGCAGTGACGGGACTAGCGGGATAACCAAAAACATTCAGTACTTC.

The sample holds a few counts of this clonotype. The CDR3 coding sequence is TGTGCCAGCAGCCCGGTGGGAGAGCAGTTCTTC. Protein product: CASSPVGEQFF. The chain joins TRBV7-2 to TRBJ2-1; D uncertain. This CDR3 is 11 amino acids long. Trimming removed 5 bases at V and 10 bases at J, with 9 bases between. Looked up from germline, CDR1 is SGHTA and CDR2 is FQGNSA.

The CDR3 spells CASGPSGNYGYTF. In DNA form, the CDR3 reads TGTGCCAGCGGCCCGTCCGGGAATTATGGCTACACCTTC. J is TRBJ1-2 and V is TRBV7-8; D remains unclear. The CDR3 runs 13 residues. Deletions cut 8 bases from V and 5 bases from J, with 15 bases between. Per the germline V gene, CDR1 is SGHVS and CDR2 is FQNEAQ.

By its share, this clonotype is large. The chain couples TRBV9 to TRBJ2-3, with D tentatively TRBD2 (6 bases). CDR1 is SGDLS and CDR2 is YYNGEE in the germline V gene. The length of the CDR3 is 16 residues. The V gene lost 1 base and the J gene lost 3 bases, with 15 bases spanning the gap. The DNA for the CDR3 is TGTGCCAGCAGCGTACTAGGAGCGGGCCTTACAGATACGCAGTATTTT. This translates into CASSVLGAGLTDTQYF.